The 18 T cell receptor beta chains below come from one sample, sequenced in a study of low-dose radiotherapy and immunotherapy resistance in tumors. TRAV- and TRBV-specific primers were used for first-strand cDNA, which covered alpha and beta chains. PCR amplification of the TCRs was performed with Phusion for 20 PCR cycles, and it relied on a constant-region primer together with a V-primer adapter. TCRdb analysed the reads with MiXCR anew, one entry per CDR3 protein. The data hold 95,000 to 100,000 distinct CDR3 sequences, with under 25% observed a single time. The time point was: after trial treatment. Sample treatment: LDRT plus nivolumab, ipilimumab, low-dose cyclophosphamide and aspirin (RACIN trial). This material consisted of PBMCs, taken after low-dose radiotherapy plus immunotherapy. The receptors shown here come from a male donor with prostate cancer.

This chain joins TRBV28 and TRBJ2-2, with D possibly TRBD1 on 6 matching bases. This CDR3 is built from 17 residues. Germline assignment: CDR1 MDHEN and CDR2 SYDVKM. Trimming shortened V by 6 bases and J by 0 bases, and 17 bases separated the two germline ends. The CDR3 reads CASSPRGSGTNTGELFF. The CDR3 nucleotides are TGTGCCAGCAGCCCAAGGGGGTCTGGAACGAACACCGGGGAGCTGTTTTTT.

This clonotype was recorded many times. The chain couples TRBV7-9 to TRBJ2-7, with TRBD2 matching over 10 bases. The V gene end was trimmed by 6 bases and the J gene end by 6 bases; junction bases not matched to a gene: 8. Germline CDR1 is SEHNR and CDR2 is FQNEAQ (reference sequence). This CDR3 is 14 amino acids long. This CDR3 is CASRMVAGGSEQYF. CDR3 DNA: TGTGCCAGCAGAATGGTAGCGGGGGGATCCGAGCAGTACTTC.

The table lists this clonotype with many counts. The chain recombines TRBV6-2 or TRBV6-3 with TRBJ1-1; unclear D gene. CDR3 length: 14 residues. V gave up 10 bases and J gave up 11 bases, with 26 bases separating them. Germline-derived CDR1 and CDR2 are MNHEY and SVGEGT. The DNA for the CDR3 is TGTGCCACCCGGCGAGAGGCCGACTGGCCGCCGGCTTTCTTT. This encodes CATRREADWPPAFF.

This clonotype was counted only a few times. The chain employs TRBV18 and TRBJ2-3, with TRBD1 matching 9 bases. Trimming took 6 bases from V and 2 from J; bases not matched to a gene: 6. The CDR3 sequence is 15 residues long. Germline-derived CDR1 and CDR2 are KGHSH and LQKENI. CDR3 DNA: TGTGCCAGCTCGCGGGGACAGGGACCCACAGATACGCAGTATTTT. It is translated as CASSRGQGPTDTQYF.

V usage is TRBV5-4 and J usage is TRBJ2-5, with a possible D match to TRBD1 (5 bases). V lost 2 bases, J lost 2 bases, and 10 bases lay in between. CDR3 length equals 14 residues. Germline assignment: CDR1 SGHNT and CDR2 YYREEE (reference sequence). CDR3 sequence (DNA): TGTGCCAGCAGCTTAACAAGGGGACAAGAGACCCAGTACTTC. Its translation: CASSLTRGQETQYF.

The table lists this clonotype with many counts. The genes are TRBV20-1 and TRBJ2-7; either TRBD1 or TRBD2 may fit D (5 bases each). CDR1 and CDR2 from the germline V gene are DFQATT and SNEGSKA (reference sequence). This CDR3 region has 15 residues. The V gene lost 2 bases and the J gene lost 4 bases, with 18 bases spanning the gap. In DNA, the CDR3 is TGCAGTGCTAGACCCGACAGAGAGGGATTTTACGAGCAGTACTTC. It specifies CSARPDREGFYEQYF.

This clonotype was seen repeatedly, ten times or more. The CDR3 region is CATSRDKRDGSLIDQYF. CDR3 in DNA: TGTGCCACCAGCAGAGATAAAAGGGACGGAAGCTTAATCGATCAGTACTTC. The rearrangement links TRBV15 to TRBJ2-4; D is tentatively TRBD1 or TRBD2 (5 bases each). CDR3 length: 17 amino acids. The V gene lost 0 bases and the J gene lost 12 bases, with 24 bases spanning the gap. Germline CDR1 reads LNHNV; CDR2 reads YYDKDF (reference sequence).

This clonotype appeared many times. V usage is TRBV6-2 or TRBV6-3 and J usage is TRBJ2-3, with D perhaps matching TRBD2 (5 bases). This CDR3 spans 13 amino acids. CDR1 and CDR2 from the germline V gene are MNHEY and SVGEGT. Trimming removed 5 bases at V and 8 bases at J, with 14 bases between. Written as DNA, the CDR3 is TGTGCCAGCAGTCAAACACTAGGAGTTACGCAGTATTTT. Amino acids: CASSQTLGVTQYF.

This clonotype was detected many times. J is TRBJ1-6 and V is TRBV5-1; no definite D call. Germline-derived CDR1 and CDR2 are SGHRS and YFSETQ. The V gene lost 1 base and the J gene lost 7 bases, with 21 bases spanning the gap. The length of the CDR3 is 18 residues. CDR3 coding DNA: TGCGCCAGCAGCTTGAGTATGTCAGAAGTTGGCACGAATTCACCCCTCCACTTT. Encoded protein: CASSLSMSEVGTNSPLHF.

This clonotype has just a few counts. The chain is built from TRBV5-5 and TRBJ2-2, with TRBD1 identical over 11 bases. Germline CDR1 SGHKS, CDR2 YYEKEE (reference sequence). V shed 4 bases and J 6 bases; nucleotides not matched to a gene: 8. The CDR3 runs 16 residues. Here the CDR3 reads CASSVGPGQGAGELFF. The DNA for the CDR3 is TGTGCCAGCAGCGTAGGGCCGGGACAGGGGGCCGGGGAGCTGTTTTTT. Complete variable domain (other parts from reference TRBV5-5 and TRBJ2-2): DAGVTQSPTHLIKTRGQQVTLRCSPISGHKSVSWYQQVLGQGPQFIFQYYEKEERGRGNFPDRFSARQFPNYSSELNVNALLLGDSALYLCASSVGPGQGAGELFFGEGSRLTVL.

This clonotype was counted at least ten times. The genes are TRBV19 and TRBJ2-1, with D possibly matching TRBD2 (6 bases). The CDR3 is made up of 15 amino acids. Trimming stripped 6 bases from V and 8 bases from J, with 20 bases between. Germline V CDR1 and CDR2: LNHDA, SQIVND (reference sequence). The CDR3 sequence: CASRSGPRWGDEQFF. The CDR3 region has the DNA TGTGCCAGTAGAAGTGGACCACGGTGGGGGGATGAGCAGTTCTTC. Full variable domain (remainder filled in from reference TRBV19 and TRBJ2-1): DGGITQSPKYLFRKEGQNVTLSCEQNLNHDAMYWYRQDPGQGLRLIYYSQIVNDFQKGDIAEGYSVSREKKESFPLTVTSAQKNPTAFYLCASRSGPRWGDEQFFGPGTRLTVL.

This clonotype was recorded many times. The chain has TRBV19 and TRBJ2-1; no clear D. The CDR3 consists of 15 residues. Trimming removed 5 bases at V and 1 base at J, with 12 bases between. CDR1 is LNHDA and CDR2 is SQIVND in the germline V gene (reference sequence). CDR3 nucleotide sequence: TGTGCCAGTAGTGCGACCGGGTCTTCCTACAATGAGCAGTTCTTC. This sequence encodes CASSATGSSYNEQFF. The entire variable domain, with the rest obtained from reference TRBV19 and TRBJ2-1, is as follows: DGGITQSPKYLFRKEGQNVTLSCEQNLNHDAMYWYRQDPGQGLRLIYYSQIVNDFQKGDIAEGYSVSREKKESFPLTVTSAQKNPTAFYLCASSATGSSYNEQFFGPGTRLTVL.

This clonotype was detected many times. This rearrangement joins TRBV6-6 to TRBJ1-1; D gene unclear. V was pared by 0 bases and J by 3 bases, with 14 bases between. Germline-derived CDR1 and CDR2 are MNHNY and SVGAGI (reference sequence). The CDR3 runs 16 residues. The CDR3: CASSYSRLLEDTEAFF. In nucleotides, the CDR3 is TGTGCCAGCAGTTACTCGAGGTTATTAGAGGACACTGAAGCTTTCTTT.

Many counts were recorded for this clonotype. The rearrangement uses TRBV7-2 and TRBJ2-7; 10 bases match TRBD1. The V gene's germline CDR1 is SGHTA and CDR2 FQGNSA. The CDR3 runs to 13 residues. V dropped 5 bases and J dropped 8; count of bases not matched to a gene: 6. CDR3 protein: CASSPRDRGKQYF. The CDR3 DNA sequence: TGTGCCAGCAGCCCCCGGGACAGGGGTAAGCAGTACTTC.

The table lists this clonotype with many counts. The V call is TRBV6-5, the J call TRBJ2-7, with 9 bases aligning to TRBD1. This CDR3 comprises 16 residues. The germline V gene encodes CDR1 MNHEY and CDR2 SVGAGI. V trimming: 0 bases; J trimming: 5 bases; junction bases outside the gene matches: 8. In DNA, the CDR3 is TGTGCCAGCAGTTACTCCCGGGACAGGGAGGTTGACGAGCAGTACTTC. This sequence encodes CASSYSRDREVDEQYF.

This clonotype showed up many times. The chain recombines TRBV20-1 with TRBJ1-3; no firm D call. Trimming removed 0 bases from V and 4 bases from J, with 16 bases in between. Germline CDR1 reads DFQATT; CDR2 reads SNEGSKA (reference sequence). This CDR3 comprises 16 residues. The CDR3 sequence is CSARDAQTLFGNTIYF. Written as DNA, the CDR3 is TGCAGTGCTAGAGACGCACAAACACTTTTCGGAAACACCATATATTTT.

This clonotype has ten or more counts. The rearrangement joins TRBV6-6 to TRBJ2-7, with a weak D call TRBD2 (5 bases). This CDR3 is built from 12 residues. CDR1 is MNHNY, CDR2 SVGAGI, per germline (reference sequence). Trimming took off 3 bases at V and 5 bases at J, with 8 bases between the two ends. The DNA of the CDR3 is TGTGCCAGCAGTTATACCGGGGACGAGCAGTACTTC. This codes for CASSYTGDEQYF.

There are many counts of this clonotype. The V gene is TRBV2, the J gene TRBJ2-3, with D perhaps TRBD1 or TRBD2 (5 bases each). Germline loops: CDR1 SNHLY, CDR2 FYNNEI. This CDR3 contains 14 residues. Trimming took 7 bases from V and 2 from J, leaving 13 bases between them. DNA for the CDR3: TGTGCCAGCAAGGTTGGGGGAACCACAGATACGCAGTATTTT. This sequence encodes CASKVGGTTDTQYF.